Following are 5 T cell receptor beta chains from one sample sequenced in a study of OX40 agonist ivuxolimab in advanced cancers. Generated by immunoSEQ multiplex PCR, the TCRdb table keeps only in-frame clones and is missing some. The sample has around 72,000 clones; 80% to 90% are singletons. The material was CD4+ or CD8+ T cells sorted from blood, obtained in a trial of the OX40 agonist ivuxolimab. Receptor source: an adult with an advanced solid tumor such as melanoma, head and neck, liver or kidney cancer.

J is TRBJ2-5 and V is TRBV10-3; D call uncertain. Trimming took 3 bases from V and 2 from J, leaving 4 bases between them. The CDR3 runs to 12 residues. Germline-derived CDR1 and CDR2 are ENHRY and SYGVKD. This CDR3 is CAISDRQETQYF. The DNA of the CDR3 is TGTGCCATCAGTGATAGGCAAGAGACCCAGTACTTC.

The J gene is TRBJ1-6, the V gene TRBV6-5; weak D call: TRBD1 (6 bases). Germline V CDR1 and CDR2: MNHEY, SVGAGI. The CDR3 sequence is 14 residues long. V shed 7 bases and J shed 11 bases, with 18 bases lying between them. This CDR3 is CASTPDSFRAPLHF. In DNA, the CDR3 is TGTGCCAGCACCCCGGACAGTTTCCGGGCACCCCTCCACTTT.

This chain uses TRBV7-3 with TRBJ2-5; D remains ambiguous. Germline V lookup: CDR1 SGHTA, CDR2 FQGTGA. The V end lost 5 bases, the J end lost 1 base, and 11 bases lay between the germline ends. The CDR3 contains 14 residues. The CDR3 sequence: CASSLRHLQETQYF. CDR3 DNA sequence: TGTGCCAGCAGCCTTAGACACCTCCAAGAGACCCAGTACTTC.

This CDR3 is CASSQREGLGYEQFF. In nucleotides, the CDR3 is TGTGCCAGCAGCCAACGTGAGGGCCTAGGCTATGAGCAGTTCTTC. The chain combines TRBV11-2 with TRBJ2-1, with TRBD2 as a possible D gene (5 bases). The V and J ends lost 5 bases and 8 bases respectively, with 19 bases between them. The length of the CDR3 is 15 residues. Germline V gene lookup returns CDR1 SGHAT and CDR2 FQNNGV.

The genes are TRBV29-1 and TRBJ1-5, with TRBD1 matching over 7 bases. CDR1 is SQVTM, CDR2 ANQGSEA, per germline. The CDR3 runs to 16 residues. The trim removed 6 bases at V and 3 bases at J, leaving 14 bases unmatched. The CDR3 region is CSVYFTGDSPNQPQHF. The CDR3 bases are TGCAGCGTATACTTCACAGGGGACTCCCCCAATCAGCCCCAGCATTTT.